A single sample gave rise to the 21 T cell receptor beta chains below, sequenced in a study of blood T cell repertoires in COVID-19. Sequencing was performed with immunoSEQ multiplex PCR; in TCRdb, only in-frame clones are kept and a portion is missing. The sample holds roughly 240,000 clones, 83% seen once. Sample: peripheral blood. The receptors shown here come from a man aged 55-75 years who had recovered from COVID-19.

The chain has TRBV30 and TRBJ1-3, with D uncertain. The CDR3 covers 12 residues. Germline V gene lookup returns CDR1 GTSNPN and CDR2 SVGIG (reference sequence). V lost 1 base and J 8 bases, leaving 9 bases between the germline ends. CDR3 bases: TGTGCCTGGAGTGACAGTCCGCACACCATATATTTT. Its translation: CAWSDSPHTIYF.

This sequence joins TRBV11-2 and TRBJ2-1, with D maybe TRBD2 (5 bases). Germline V lookup: CDR1 SGHAT, CDR2 FQNNGV. The length of the CDR3 is 17 residues. V lost 3 bases and J lost 0, with 15 bases in between. The CDR3 region is CASSLRLTRSSYNEQFF. Here the CDR3 DNA reads TGTGCCAGCAGCTTGCGACTAACCAGGAGCTCCTACAATGAGCAGTTCTTC.

This clone occurred a few times. The V gene is TRBV19, the J gene TRBJ2-7; 14 bases are shared with TRBD2. CDR1 is LNHDA and CDR2 is SQIVND in the germline V gene (reference sequence). The V gene end was trimmed by 4 bases and the J gene end by 4 bases; junction bases not matched to a gene: 6. The CDR3 loop spans 16 amino acids. In DNA form, the CDR3 reads TGTGCCAGTAGTACCCTTAGACTAGCGGGAGGGTACGAGCAGTACTTC. Translation: CASSTLRLAGGYEQYF.

The chain joins TRBV19 to TRBJ2-7, with TRBD1 as a possible D gene (5 bases). V was cut by 6 bases and J by 4 bases, with 13 bases left in between. Germline loops: CDR1 LNHDA, CDR2 SQIVND (reference sequence). This CDR3 has 13 amino acids. Here the CDR3 DNA reads TGTGCCAGTAGCCCCCAGGGCGCATACGAGCAGTACTTC. This sequence encodes CASSPQGAYEQYF.

V is TRBV5-1 and J is TRBJ2-1, with 9 bases fitting TRBD2. The CDR3 consists of 14 residues. Germline CDR1 reads SGHRS; CDR2 reads YFSETQ. With 4 bases clipped from V and 5 bases from J, the junction kept 4 bases outside the gene matches. CDR3 in DNA: TGCGCCAGCAGCCCACGGACTAGCGACAATGAGCAGTTCTTC. This codes for CASSPRTSDNEQFF.

CDR3 region: CASSQGLAGNSEQFF. The CDR3 DNA is TGTGCCAGCAGCCAAGGACTAGCGGGAAACAGTGAGCAGTTCTTC. V is TRBV3-1 (or the pseudogene TRBV3-2) and J is TRBJ2-1; 11 bases fit TRBD2. Germline assignment: CDR1 LGHDT and CDR2 YNNKEL (reference sequence). The CDR3 spans 15 residues. The junction had 5 bases not matched to a gene; V was cut back by 1 base and J by 9 bases.

V and J are TRBV7-9 and TRBJ1-2, with 7 bases lining up with TRBD1. The V and J ends lost 2 bases and 4 bases, in that order; junction bases with no gene match: 7. Germline V lookup: CDR1 SEHNR, CDR2 FQNEAQ (reference sequence). This CDR3 region has 15 residues. DNA of the CDR3: TGTGCCAGCAGCTTAACGCAGGGGGAAACCTATGGCTACACCTTC. Translated, it gives CASSLTQGETYGYTF.

This clone has only a few counts. V and J are TRBV10-2 and TRBJ2-3, with TRBD2 identical over 11 bases. The germline V gene encodes CDR1 WSHSY and CDR2 SAAADI. V lost 5 bases to trimming and J lost 1 base; unmatched junction nucleotides: 2. This CDR3 spans 15 amino acids. CDR3 in DNA: TGCGCCAGCAGTCTACTAGCGGGAGGCACAGATACGCAGTATTTT. Protein product: CASSLLAGGTDTQYF.

This sequence joins TRBV5-5 and TRBJ2-5; TRBD1 agrees at 9 bases. CDR3 length: 18 residues. Germline V gives CDR1 SGHKS, CDR2 YYEKEE (reference sequence). The J segment lost 2 bases and the V segment lost 2 bases, leaving 13 bases of the junction unmatched. CDR3 loop: CASSLGTGGVSRQETQYF. CDR3 coding DNA: TGTGCCAGCAGCTTAGGAACAGGGGGCGTATCTAGGCAAGAGACCCAGTACTTC.

The J gene is TRBJ2-1, the V gene TRBV3-1 (or the pseudogene TRBV3-2), with 14 nucleotides matching TRBD2. V lost 4 bases and J lost 7; bases outside the gene matches: 3. Per the germline V gene, CDR1 is LGHDT and CDR2 is YNNKEL (reference sequence). CDR3 length: 15 residues. CDR3 nucleotides: TGTGCCAGCAGCCCAGGGACTAGCGGGAGAAATGAGCAGTTCTTC. Protein sequence: CASSPGTSGRNEQFF.

The chain joins TRBV6-6 to TRBJ2-3; 9 nucleotides agree with TRBD2. This CDR3 is built from 17 residues. Germline V gene lookup returns CDR1 MNHNY and CDR2 SVGAGI (reference sequence). Unmatched junction bases numbered 11, after V lost 5 bases and J lost 2 bases. The CDR3 nucleotides read TGTGCCAGCAGTCCCCGGGGTAGCGGGGGTCCCACAGATACGCAGTATTTT. Amino acid sequence: CASSPRGSGGPTDTQYF.

V and J are TRBV7-9 and TRBJ2-1, with TRBD2 matching over 9 bases. There are 16 residues in the CDR3. Germline-derived CDR1 and CDR2 are SEHNR and FQNEAQ (reference sequence). J lost 10 bases, V lost 5 bases, and 15 bases had no gene match. The CDR3 DNA sequence: TGTGCCAGCAGCGCTGGGTCTAGCGGGGAACGACTGGAGCAGTTCTTC. Translation: CASSAGSSGERLEQFF.

The rearrangement uses TRBV6-2 or TRBV6-3 and TRBJ1-1; D ambiguous. Per germline, CDR1 MNHEY and CDR2 SVGEGT. Trimming took off 6 bases at V and 4 bases at J, with 18 bases between the two ends. The CDR3 covers 15 residues. CDR3 nucleotide sequence: TGTGCCAGCAGCAACCGGGCGGGGTCGGGCACTGAAGCTTTCTTT. It specifies CASSNRAGSGTEAFF.

This chain links TRBV24-1 with TRBJ1-5; D might be TRBD1 (5 bases). Germline loops: CDR1 KGHDR, CDR2 SFDVKD. The CDR3 spans 14 residues. Between the trimmed V and J ends, which lost 4 bases and 9 bases, there was a span of 15 bases. CDR3 sequence (DNA): TGTGCCACCAGTGACTTCGACAGTCCCCGGCCCCAGCATTTT. Its protein product is CATSDFDSPRPQHF.

The chain joins TRBV19 to TRBJ1-2, with D perhaps TRBD1 (5 bases). The V and J ends lost 5 bases and 2 bases respectively, with 15 bases between them. This CDR3 is 15 amino acids long. Germline V CDR1 and CDR2: LNHDA, SQIVND (reference sequence). The CDR3 is CASSAPGLSNYGYTF. The CDR3 DNA is TGTGCCAGTAGTGCCCCGGGACTCTCCAACTATGGCTACACCTTC.

This clone was picked up a small number of times. CDR3 DNA sequence: TGCAGCGTTCGTGGGGGCGGAGGCAATGAGCAGTTCTTC. Its translation: CSVRGGGGNEQFF. The V and J genes are TRBV29-1 and TRBJ2-1, with D possibly being TRBD1 (6 bases). Looked up from germline, CDR1 is SQVTM and CDR2 is ANQGSEA. The CDR3 is 13 residues long. Trimming pared 5 bases from V and 6 bases from J, leaving 14 bases between.

The sample holds many counts of this clone. The chain employs TRBV27 and TRBJ1-6; 7 bases line up with TRBD1. The CDR3 length is 15 residues. V gave up 5 bases and J gave up 7 bases; unmatched junction bases: 8. Germline CDR1 is MNHEY and CDR2 is SMNVEV (reference sequence). CDR3: CASSATGRGNSPLHF. The DNA of the CDR3 is TGTGCCAGCAGTGCCACGGGCAGGGGGAATTCACCCCTCCACTTT.

This chain uses TRBV10-1 with TRBJ2-2; maybe TRBD1 (5 bases). The CDR3 has 13 residues. The V gene's germline CDR1 is WNHNN and CDR2 SYGVQD (reference sequence). The V end was cut by 5 bases, the J end by 7 bases, with 11 bases between. The CDR3 region has the DNA TGCGCCAGCAGTTCAGGGTTTGGCGGGGAGCTGTTTTTT. Its protein product is CASSSGFGGELFF.

In its sample, this clone was seen a few times. This chain's CDR3 is CASSSNFRGESHTQYF. CDR3 bases: TGTGCCAGCAGTTCGAATTTTAGGGGTGAATCTCATACCCAGTACTTC. The V call is TRBV6-5, the J call TRBJ2-5; perhaps TRBD1 as D (5 bases). The V end was cut by 4 bases, the J end by 8 bases, with 23 bases between. CDR1 and CDR2 (germline): MNHEY, SVGAGI. This CDR3 has 16 amino acids.

This clone was detected only a few times. The chain carries TRBV5-1 and TRBJ1-4, with a tentative D call TRBD1 (5 bases). The CDR3 spans 17 residues. CDR1 SGHRS and CDR2 YFSETQ come from the germline V gene. V lost 2 bases and J 0 bases, leaving 14 bases between the germline ends. As DNA, the CDR3 is TGCGCCAGCAGCTTAAGGACAAGAGTCTCAACTAATGAAAAACTGTTTTTT. Protein product: CASSLRTRVSTNEKLFF.

The chain combines TRBV6-5 with TRBJ2-7; D possibly corresponds to TRBD1 (5 bases). The ends were cut back, 4 bases at V and 6 bases at J, with 16 bases in the middle. The CDR3 is 14 residues long. Germline assignment: CDR1 MNHEY and CDR2 SVGAGI. Written as DNA, the CDR3 is TGTGCCAGCAGTTCCCCTTCCACAGGTCGCGAGCAGTACTTC. It codes for CASSSPSTGREQYF.